This T cell receptor beta chain comes out of a study of blood T cell repertoires in COVID-19. Study-level background: Samples representing acute and convalescent COVID-19 were sourced from the United States, Italy and Spain.

Per the study methods: Estimates of nucleated cell counts were drawn from the amplification of reference gene primers. The method was immunoSEQ multiplex PCR; TCRdb's version includes in-frame clones alone and lacks a portion of them. That table furnishes V, J and clone size, whereas the DNA furnished D and trimming. The sample has tens of thousands of clones; roughly four fifths are singletons. The CDR3 extends over 17 amino acids. The V segment lost 2 bases and the J segment 0 bases; nucleotides outside the gene matches: 6. Germline lookup yields CDR1 KGHDR and CDR2 SFDVKD. The chain couples TRBV24-1 to TRBJ1-5, with 7 bases identical to TRBD1. Source material: peripheral blood. This clonotype originated in a woman of 80 years or more with acute or convalescent COVID-19. CDR3 amino acids: CATSDSQGRGSNQPQHF. CDR3 DNA: TGTGCCACCAGTGATTCACAGGGGCGCGGTAGCAATCAGCCCCAGCATTTT.